This TCR beta chain was profiled in a study of T cells in Graves' hyperthyroidism and ophthalmopathy (dated by TCRdb to 2018 to 2020). Regarding the research as a whole: Peripheral blood samples were taken at the time of initial diagnosis, prior to any treatment. The 75 to 100 discovery patients were divided at random into training and test sets in a 7:3 ratio. Once sampling was done, hyperthyroidism patients were given methimazole at a starting dose of 30 mg daily, whereas ophthalmopathy patients were given high-dose intravenous methylprednisolone. An independent validation cohort of some 18 hyperthyroidism patients and roughly 16 patients who later progressed to ophthalmopathy tested prospective prediction of ophthalmopathy. TCR V-J signatures able to tell the groups apart were searched for in a discovery cohort of around 95 patients, of whom 43 had Graves' ophthalmopathy and around 57 had stable Graves' hyperthyroidism. The paper describes TCR Vbeta CDR3 sequencing of about 140 peripheral blood samples, made up of some 40 ophthalmopathy patients, some 76 hyperthyroidism patients and roughly 17 progressor patients. The study also compared thyroid tissue and blood T-cell repertoires from 5 to 7 Graves' hyperthyroidism patients.

Trimming at the junction amounts to 3 bases on V and 1 base on J, and the germline ends lie 9 bases apart. The CDR3 has 14 amino acids, counting the end cysteine and phenylalanine. Left in the record is the CDR3 DNA by itself, 42 bases read in frame from the first base. The TCR beta CDR3 regions were amplified from RNA transcripts. For the first round of RT-PCR on the TCR CDR3, the HTBI primer set was used together with the Qiagen OneStep RT-PCR kit. Libraries were constructed in a second round of multiplex PCR, after which size selection and purification were performed. Libraries were sequenced paired-end with 100 bp reads on an Illumina HiSeq2000. Per the authors' processing: SOAPnuke was used to process the raw data, with reads discarded if the reads contained adapters or uncalled bases, had a mean Phred below 15, or lacked an exact constant-primer or identifier match. High-quality paired reads were merged with COPE v1.2.5, and unique nucleotide sequences were defined as clonotypes. MiTCR v1.1 was used to align clonotypes to the IMGT TRBV, TRBD and TRBJ reference segments. Analysis was restricted to V-J combinations with a frequency above 0.0001, which covered over 98% of repertoires. A TCS score was defined as the ratio of F50 (clonal expansion) to E x V (chaos), with BLOSUM62-based TCRdist applied between CDR3 peptides within each V-J. Welch's t-statistics and random forest reduced 500 to 650 V-J features to roughly 13, which were used in a naive Bayes classifier (R e1071). The public reads were reprocessed in TCRdb via fastp at Q25 and MiXCR, keeping in-frame beta chains. One record per CDR3 amino acid sequence lists the most common genes and DNA. TCRdb assigned the V and J calls; the authors' analysis was not used. This sample has about 420,000 distinct CDR3 sequences in its table, and around 13% of those were observed once. About 5% of the sample lies in the top ten.

This clonotype was counted ten times or more. Which antigen it targets is not known. Nothing much larger sits one base from this clone, and base qualities are not available. General study outcomes and caveats: Sample size was not statistically predetermined, and investigators were not blinded to group allocation. In cross-validation, a model built on a 13 V-J signature told ophthalmopathy apart from stable hyperthyroidism with over 85% sensitivity and about 81% specificity, and in testing the same model reached 80%/75%. Most expanded thyroid clonotypes (frequency above 0.001) were also found in blood, which suggests that blood repertoires may mirror thyroid immune responses. In validation, the model predicted progression to ophthalmopathy with 65% to 71% sensitivity and 72% to 85% specificity, a median of about 6 months before onset.

A patient counted as having stable Graves' hyperthyroidism if no progression to ophthalmopathy occurred over 18 months of follow-up. Hyperthyroidism patients were newly diagnosed, with disease duration under 2 months, and aged 18 to 65 years. The study excluded patients with uncontrolled infections, other autoimmune diseases, pregnancy or lactation. Clinical symptoms, serum thyroxine and TRAb, thyroid ultrasound, and orbital computed tomography formed the basis for the diagnoses. PBMCs were isolated from roughly 10 ml of fresh peripheral blood by Ficoll-Paque density gradient centrifugation. Total RNA was extracted using Trizol reagent, and RNA quality was assessed on an Agilent 2100 Bioanalyzer.

Rearrangement joined TRBV12-3 or TRBV12-4 to TRBJ1-1; no D gene is confidently identified. Input material: blood. This sequence originates from a woman aged 18-29 years with Graves' hyperthyroidism. The nucleotide sequence reads TGTGCCAGCAGTTTGCCCCCAGGGAACACTGAAGCTTTCTTT. Translation gives CASSLPPGNTEAFF.